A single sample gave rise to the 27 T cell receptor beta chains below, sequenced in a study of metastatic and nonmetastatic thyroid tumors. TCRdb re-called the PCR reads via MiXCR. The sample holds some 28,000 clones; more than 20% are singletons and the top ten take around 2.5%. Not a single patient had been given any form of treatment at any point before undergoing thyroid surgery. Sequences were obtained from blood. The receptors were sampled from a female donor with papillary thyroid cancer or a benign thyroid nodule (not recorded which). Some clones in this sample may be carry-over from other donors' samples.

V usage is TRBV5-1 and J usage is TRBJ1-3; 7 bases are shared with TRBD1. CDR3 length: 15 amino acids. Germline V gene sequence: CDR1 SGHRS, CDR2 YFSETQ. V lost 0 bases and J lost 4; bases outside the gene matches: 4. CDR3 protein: CASSLDGRGGNTIYF. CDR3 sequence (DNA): TGCGCCAGCAGCTTGGACGGCAGGGGGGGAAACACCATATATTTT.

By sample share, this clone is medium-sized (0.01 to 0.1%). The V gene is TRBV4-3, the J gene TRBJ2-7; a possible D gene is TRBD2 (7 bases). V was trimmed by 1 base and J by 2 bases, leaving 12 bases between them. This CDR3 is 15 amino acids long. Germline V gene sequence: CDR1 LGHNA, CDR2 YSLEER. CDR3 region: CASSQGLGGPYEQYF. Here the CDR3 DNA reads TGCGCCAGCAGCCAAGGGCTGGGGGGGCCCTACGAGCAGTACTTC.

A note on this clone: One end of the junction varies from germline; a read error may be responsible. The DNA for the CDR3 is TGTTCCAGCAGCCAAGAAATGGGACAGGCTCTTGGATACACCATATATTTT. Residues: CSSSQEMGQALGYTIYF. V and J are TRBV4-2 and TRBJ1-3, with TRBD1 matching 8 bases. CDR3 size: 17 residues. CDR1 is LGHNA and CDR2 is YNFKEQ in the germline V gene.

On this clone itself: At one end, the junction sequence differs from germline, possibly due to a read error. The DNA of the CDR3 is TGTGCCAGCAGCGCCGGGACAACGAATTCACCCCCCCACTTT. Translating it yields CASSAGTTNSPPHF. The chain carries TRBV9 and TRBJ1-6; TRBD1 might be the D (6 bases). The CDR3 is 14 amino acids. Germline CDR1 SGDLS, CDR2 YYNGEE.

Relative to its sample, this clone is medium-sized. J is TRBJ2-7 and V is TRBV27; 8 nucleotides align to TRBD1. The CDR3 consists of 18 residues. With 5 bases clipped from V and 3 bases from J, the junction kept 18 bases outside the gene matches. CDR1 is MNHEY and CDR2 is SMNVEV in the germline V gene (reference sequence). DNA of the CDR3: TGTGCCAGCAGTCCCTCGGCAACACTACAGGGGGGATTCTACGAGCAGTACTTC. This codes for CASSPSATLQGGFYEQYF.

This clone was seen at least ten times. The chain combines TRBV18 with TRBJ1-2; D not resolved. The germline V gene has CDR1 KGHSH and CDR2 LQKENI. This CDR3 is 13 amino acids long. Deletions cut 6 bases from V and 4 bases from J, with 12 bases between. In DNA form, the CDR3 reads TGTGCCAGCTCTCCTAGACGTATCTATGGCTACACCTTC. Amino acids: CASSPRRIYGYTF.

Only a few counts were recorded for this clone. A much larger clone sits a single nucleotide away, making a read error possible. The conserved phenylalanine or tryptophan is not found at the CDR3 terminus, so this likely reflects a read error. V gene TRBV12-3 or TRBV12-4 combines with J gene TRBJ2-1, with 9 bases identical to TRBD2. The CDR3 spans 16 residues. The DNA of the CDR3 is TGCGCCAGCAGTTTAGCGGGAGCGGTAGCAAGAAATGAGCAGTTCTCC. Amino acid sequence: CASSLAGAVARNEQFS.

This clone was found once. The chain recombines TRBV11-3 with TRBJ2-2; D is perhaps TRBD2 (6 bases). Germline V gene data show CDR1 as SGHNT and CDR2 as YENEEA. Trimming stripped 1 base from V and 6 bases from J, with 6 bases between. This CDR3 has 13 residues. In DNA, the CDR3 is TGTGCCAGCAGCTTAGGGGACTCCGGGGAGCTGTTTTTT. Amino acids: CASSLGDSGELFF.

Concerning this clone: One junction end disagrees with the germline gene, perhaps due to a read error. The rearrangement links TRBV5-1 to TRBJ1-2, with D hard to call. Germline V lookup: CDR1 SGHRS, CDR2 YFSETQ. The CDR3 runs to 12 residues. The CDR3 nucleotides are TGCGCCAGCACCTTGGGCCGCTATGGCTACACCTTC. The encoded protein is CASTLGRYGYTF.

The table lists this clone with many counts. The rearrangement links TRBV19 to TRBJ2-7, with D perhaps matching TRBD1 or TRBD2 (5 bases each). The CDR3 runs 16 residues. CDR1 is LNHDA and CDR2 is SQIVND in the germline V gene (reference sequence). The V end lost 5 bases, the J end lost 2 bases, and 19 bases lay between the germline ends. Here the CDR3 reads CASSPVGGTGTYEQYF. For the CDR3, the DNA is TGTGCCAGTAGTCCTGTTGGTGGGACGGGGACCTACGAGCAGTACTTC.

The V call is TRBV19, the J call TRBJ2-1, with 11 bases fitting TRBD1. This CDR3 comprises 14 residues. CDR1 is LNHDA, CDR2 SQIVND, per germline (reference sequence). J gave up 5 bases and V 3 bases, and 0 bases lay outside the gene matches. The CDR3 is CASSMGQGDNEQFF. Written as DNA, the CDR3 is TGTGCCAGTAGTATGGGACAGGGGGACAATGAGCAGTTCTTC.

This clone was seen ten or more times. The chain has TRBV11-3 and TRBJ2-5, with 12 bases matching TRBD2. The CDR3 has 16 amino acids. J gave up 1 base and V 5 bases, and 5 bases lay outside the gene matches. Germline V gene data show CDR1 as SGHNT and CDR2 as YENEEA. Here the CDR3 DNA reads TGTGCCAGCAGCCCCGGACTAGCGGGACTCCAAGAGACCCAGTACTTC. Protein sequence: CASSPGLAGLQETQYF.

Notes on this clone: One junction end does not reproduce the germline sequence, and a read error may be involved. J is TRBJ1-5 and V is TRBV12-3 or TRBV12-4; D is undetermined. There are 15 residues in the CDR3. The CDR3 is CASSVSPSPDQPKHF. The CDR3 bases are TGTGCCAGCAGTGTATCTCCGAGTCCGGATCAGCCCAAGCATTTT.

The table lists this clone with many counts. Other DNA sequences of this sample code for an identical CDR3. This chain's CDR3 is CASSQGGTDTQYF. The DNA for the CDR3 is TGTGCCAGCAGCCAAGGAGGGACGGATACGCAGTATTTT. The chain uses TRBV3-1 and TRBJ2-3; D is possibly TRBD1 or TRBD2 (5 bases each). Germline V gene data show CDR1 as LGHDT and CDR2 as YNNKEL (reference sequence). CDR3 length equals 13 residues. The V gene lost 1 base and the J gene lost 6 bases, with 8 bases spanning the gap.

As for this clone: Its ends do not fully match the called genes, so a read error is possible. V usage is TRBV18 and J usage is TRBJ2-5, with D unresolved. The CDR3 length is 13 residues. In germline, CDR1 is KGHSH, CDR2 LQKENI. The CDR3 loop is CASAPPVKETQYF. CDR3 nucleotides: TGTGCCAGCGCACCACCAGTGAAAGAGACCCAGTACTTC.

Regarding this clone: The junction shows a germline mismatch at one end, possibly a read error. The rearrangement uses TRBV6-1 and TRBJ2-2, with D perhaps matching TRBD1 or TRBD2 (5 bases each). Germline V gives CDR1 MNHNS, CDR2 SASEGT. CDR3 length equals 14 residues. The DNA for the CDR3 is TGTGCCAGCATATCACCGACAGACACCGGGGAGATGTTTTTT. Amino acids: CASISPTDTGEMFF.

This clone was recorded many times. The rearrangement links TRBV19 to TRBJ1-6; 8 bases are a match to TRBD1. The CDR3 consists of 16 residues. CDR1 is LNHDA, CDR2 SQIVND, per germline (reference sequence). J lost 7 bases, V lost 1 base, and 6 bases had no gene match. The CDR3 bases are TGTGCCAGTAGTATAGTATCGGGACAGGAGAATTCACCCCTCCACTTT. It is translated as CASSIVSGQENSPLHF.

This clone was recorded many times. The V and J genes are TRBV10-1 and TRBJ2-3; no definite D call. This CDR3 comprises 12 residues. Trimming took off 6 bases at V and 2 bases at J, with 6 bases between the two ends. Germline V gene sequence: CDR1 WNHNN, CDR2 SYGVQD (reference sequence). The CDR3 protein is CASRGDTDTQYF. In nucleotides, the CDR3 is TGCGCCAGCAGGGGTGACACAGATACGCAGTATTTT.

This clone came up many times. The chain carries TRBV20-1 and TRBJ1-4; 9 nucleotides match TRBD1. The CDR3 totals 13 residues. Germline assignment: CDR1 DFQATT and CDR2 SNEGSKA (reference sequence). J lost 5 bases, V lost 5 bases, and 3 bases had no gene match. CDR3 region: CSALTGGNEKLFF. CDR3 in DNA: TGCAGTGCTTTGACAGGGGGGAATGAAAAACTGTTTTTT.

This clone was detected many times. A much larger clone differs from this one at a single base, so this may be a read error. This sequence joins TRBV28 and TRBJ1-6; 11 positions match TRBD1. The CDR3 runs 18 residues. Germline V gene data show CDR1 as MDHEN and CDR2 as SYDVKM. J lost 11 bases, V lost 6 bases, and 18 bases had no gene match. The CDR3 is CASSPGTGGALGGTPLHF. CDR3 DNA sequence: TGTGCCAGCAGCCCTGGGACAGGGGGGGCTTTAGGAGGTACACCCCTCCACTTT.

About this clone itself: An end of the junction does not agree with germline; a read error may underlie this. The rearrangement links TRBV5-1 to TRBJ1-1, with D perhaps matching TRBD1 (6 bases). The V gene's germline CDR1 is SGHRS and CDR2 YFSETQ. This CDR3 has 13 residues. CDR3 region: CARSSSGATEDFF. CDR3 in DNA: TGCGCCAGAAGCTCCTCGGGGGCCACTGAAGATTTCTTT.

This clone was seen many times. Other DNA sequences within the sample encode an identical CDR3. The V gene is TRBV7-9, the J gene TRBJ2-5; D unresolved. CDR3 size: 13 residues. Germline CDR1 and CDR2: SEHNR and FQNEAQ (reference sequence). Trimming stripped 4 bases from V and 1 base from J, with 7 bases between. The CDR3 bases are TGTGCCAGCAGCTACTCCCGCCAAGAGACCCAGTACTTC. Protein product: CASSYSRQETQYF.

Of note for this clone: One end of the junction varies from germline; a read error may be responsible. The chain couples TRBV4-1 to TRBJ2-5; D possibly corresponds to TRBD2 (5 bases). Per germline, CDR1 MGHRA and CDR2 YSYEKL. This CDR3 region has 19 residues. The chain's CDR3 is CASSQVIFGQRRLGETQYF. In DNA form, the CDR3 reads TGCGCCAGCAGCCAAGTTATCTTCGGTCAGCGGAGGCTCGGAGAGACACAGTACTTC.

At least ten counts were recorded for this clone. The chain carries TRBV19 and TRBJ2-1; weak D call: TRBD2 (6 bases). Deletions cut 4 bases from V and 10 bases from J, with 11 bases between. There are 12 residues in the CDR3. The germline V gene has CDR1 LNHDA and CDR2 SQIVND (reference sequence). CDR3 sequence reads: CASSTLAGEQFF. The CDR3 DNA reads TGTGCCAGTAGTACTCTTGCGGGGGAGCAGTTCTTC.

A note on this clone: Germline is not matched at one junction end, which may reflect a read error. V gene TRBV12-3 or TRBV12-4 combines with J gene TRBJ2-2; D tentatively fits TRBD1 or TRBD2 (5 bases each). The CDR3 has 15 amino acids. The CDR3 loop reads CASSLVGRGPGELCF. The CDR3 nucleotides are TGTGCCAGCAGTTTAGTGGGAAGGGGACCCGGGGAGCTGTGTTTT.

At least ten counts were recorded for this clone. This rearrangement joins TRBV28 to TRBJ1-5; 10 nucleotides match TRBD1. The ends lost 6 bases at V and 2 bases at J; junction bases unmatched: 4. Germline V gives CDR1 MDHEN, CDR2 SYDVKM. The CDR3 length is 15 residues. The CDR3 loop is CASSPDRGRNQPQHF. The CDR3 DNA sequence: TGTGCCAGCAGCCCCGACAGGGGGCGCAATCAGCCCCAGCATTTT.

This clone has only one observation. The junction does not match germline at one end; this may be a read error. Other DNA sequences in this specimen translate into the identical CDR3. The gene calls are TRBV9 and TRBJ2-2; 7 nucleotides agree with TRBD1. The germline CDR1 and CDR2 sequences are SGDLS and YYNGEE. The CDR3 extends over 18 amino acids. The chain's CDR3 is CASSQQGLGVRGTGELFF. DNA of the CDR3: TGCGCCAGCAGTCAACAGGGGTTAGGTGTCAGGGGCACCGGGGAGCTGTTTTTT. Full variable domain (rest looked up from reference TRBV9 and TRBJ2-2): DSGVTQTPKHLITATGQRVTLRCSPRSGDLSVYWYQQSLDQGLQFLIQYYNGEERAKGNILERFSAQQFPDLHSELNLSSLELGDSALYFCASSQQGLGVRGTGELFFGEGSRLTVL.